The 12 T cell receptor beta chains listed next were all sequenced from one sample in a study of blood T cell repertoires in COVID-19 (dated by TCRdb to 2020 to 2021). Libraries were built with the immunoSEQ multiplex PCR assay. In its TCRdb copy, this immuneACCESS table keeps in-frame sequences only and misses some clones. Where compared with another copy, unresolved V genes explain less than half of these, and the others have no known cause. Within this sample are about 84,000 clones, with around 80% of them counted one time only. The ten most abundant clones make up 25% to 30% of the sample. Input material: peripheral blood. Source of these receptors: a woman of 80 years or more with acute or convalescent COVID-19.

The chain recombines TRBV11-2 with TRBJ2-5; 7 bases are shared with TRBD2. From germline, CDR1 is SGHAT and CDR2 FQNNGV. The ends lost 1 base at V and 6 bases at J; junction bases unmatched: 2. There are 13 residues in the CDR3. The CDR3, as DNA: TGTGCCAGCAGCTTAGGGGGGGGACAGACCCAGTACTTC. It encodes CASSLGGGQTQYF.

The CDR3 coding sequence is TGTGCCAGCAGCTTGGACAGGGGGACCTTTTACGAGCAGTACTTC. This translates into CASSLDRGTFYEQYF. V and J are TRBV5-4 and TRBJ2-7; 8 bases fit TRBD1. The germline V gene encodes CDR1 SGHNT and CDR2 YYREEE (reference sequence). The CDR3 runs 15 residues. V gave up 0 bases and J gave up 4 bases; unmatched junction bases: 6.

The rearrangement links TRBV28 to TRBJ2-6, with D perhaps matching TRBD1 (6 bases). The CDR3 has 11 amino acids. The germline V gene encodes CDR1 MDHEN and CDR2 SYDVKM. Trimming shortened V by 9 bases and J by 12 bases, and 12 bases separated the two germline ends. CDR3: CASEGVGVLTF. As DNA, the CDR3 is TGTGCCAGTGAGGGGGTTGGCGTCCTGACTTTC.

The chain combines TRBV6-6 with TRBJ1-1; D not certain. V lost 7 bases and J lost 3, with 6 bases in between. The CDR3 loop spans 11 amino acids. Looked up from germline, CDR1 is MNHNY and CDR2 is SVGAGI (reference sequence). This CDR3 is CASKSDTEAFF. The CDR3 DNA is TGTGCCAGCAAGAGTGACACTGAAGCTTTCTTT.

This chain connects TRBV19 to TRBJ2-1; 7 positions agree with TRBD2. CDR1 and CDR2 from the germline V gene are LNHDA and SQIVND (reference sequence). V was pared by 4 bases and J by 5 bases, with 5 bases of the junction left unmatched. CDR3 size: 14 residues. CDR3 residues: CASSTRLANNEQFF. The CDR3 nucleotides read TGTGCCAGTAGTACCCGACTAGCCAACAATGAGCAGTTCTTC.

This clone turned up a few times. The chain employs TRBV28 and TRBJ1-1; D gene uncertain. With 5 bases removed from V and 5 bases from J, the gap between germline ends came to 9 bases. Germline V CDR1 and CDR2: MDHEN, SYDVKM. This CDR3 has 12 residues. The CDR3 nucleotides read TGTGCCAGCAGTGCCCGCAGTACTGAAGCTTTCTTT. It codes for CASSARSTEAFF. Complete variable domain (other parts from reference TRBV28 and TRBJ1-1): DVKVTQSSRYLVKRTGEKVFLECVQDMDHENMFWYRQDPGLGLRLIYFSYDVKMKEKGDIPEGYSVSREKKERFSLILESASTNQTSMYLCASSARSTEAFFGQGTRLTVV.

The rearrangement links TRBV28 to TRBJ2-5, with 7 bases identical to TRBD1. Trimming took 2 bases from V and 2 from J; bases not matched to a gene: 11. CDR1 and CDR2 from the germline V gene are MDHEN and SYDVKM. The CDR3 sequence is 17 residues long. Written as DNA, the CDR3 is TGTGCCAGCAGTTTAGGCAGAACAGGGGTCGGACAAGAGACCCAGTACTTC. Its translation: CASSLGRTGVGQETQYF.

The chain recombines TRBV6-2 or TRBV6-3 with TRBJ2-1; D call uncertain. CDR1 and CDR2 (germline): MNHEY, SVGEGT. V was pared by 2 bases and J by 8 bases, with 4 bases between. This CDR3 has 11 amino acids. The CDR3: CASSYNYEQFF. In DNA form, the CDR3 reads TGTGCCAGCAGTTACAACTATGAGCAGTTCTTC.

This chain links TRBV29-1 with TRBJ1-4; 7 nucleotides match TRBD1. The CDR3 covers 15 residues. Per the germline V gene, CDR1 is SQVTM and CDR2 is ANQGSEA. The ends lost 5 bases at V and 3 bases at J; junction bases unmatched: 9. The CDR3 bases are TGCAGCGTTAAAAAGCAGGGGGAAGCTAATGAAAAACTGTTTTTT. This translates into CSVKKQGEANEKLFF.

The genes are TRBV30 and TRBJ1-2; TRBD1 is a possible D gene (5 bases). CDR1 and CDR2 (germline): GTSNPN, SVGIG (reference sequence). CDR3 length equals 16 residues. The V and J ends lost 3 bases and 4 bases respectively, with 21 bases between them. The CDR3 DNA reads as TGTGCCTGGAGCCCTAGGGGACTGACGCCTATCTATGGCTACACCTTC. Translating gives CAWSPRGLTPIYGYTF.

V usage is TRBV7-2 and J usage is TRBJ2-7; TRBD2 agrees at 10 bases. Looked up from germline, CDR1 is SGHTA and CDR2 is FQGNSA. This CDR3 spans 14 amino acids. V shed 1 base and J 6 bases; nucleotides not matched to a gene: 3. The CDR3 spells CASSLVWTSGEQYF. CDR3 DNA: TGTGCCAGCAGCTTAGTGTGGACTAGCGGCGAGCAGTACTTC.

This chain connects TRBV25-1 to TRBJ2-7; no definite D call. Germline values: CDR1 MGHDK, CDR2 SYGVNS. The V gene lost 4 bases and the J gene lost 3 bases, with 10 bases spanning the gap. CDR3 size: 13 residues. The CDR3 protein is CASSVLGHYEQYF. The CDR3 DNA reads as TGTGCCAGCAGTGTGTTGGGCCACTACGAGCAGTACTTC.